The 6 T cell receptor beta chains below all came from one sample that was sequenced in a study of CD8 T cells in ankylosing spondylitis. Each CDR3 protein is one row after TCRdb ran MiXCR on the 5' RACE reads. In the table there are a few hundred thousand distinct CDR3 sequences, 18% of which are singletons. The specimen sequenced was blood, either unsorted or a sorted T cell fraction (not recorded which). The receptors were sampled from a male donor with ankylosing spondylitis or in good health (not recorded which).

The chain recombines TRBV15 with TRBJ2-2, with TRBD1 identical over 11 bases. Per germline, CDR1 LNHNV and CDR2 YYDKDF (reference sequence). This CDR3 spans 18 amino acids. Unmatched junction bases numbered 15, after V lost 5 bases and J lost 7 bases. CDR3 sequence: CATSLIAPGQGVNGELFF. The CDR3, as DNA: TGTGCCACCAGCCTAATTGCGCCGGGACAGGGGGTAAACGGGGAGCTGTTTTTT. The full variable domain, in which reference TRBV15 and TRBJ2-2 provide the parts outside the CDR3, is DAMVIQNPRYQVTQFGKPVTLSCSQTLNHNVMYWYQQKSSQAPKLLFHYYDKDFNNEADTPDNFQSRRPNTSFCFLDIRSPGLGDTAMYLCATSLIAPGQGVNGELFFGEGSRLTVL.

This clonotype has a handful of counts. The chain has TRBV29-1 and TRBJ2-1, with TRBD2 matching 11 bases. The CDR3 is 14 amino acids. Germline V lookup: CDR1 SQVTM, CDR2 ANQGSEA. The J segment lost 2 bases and the V segment lost 4 bases, leaving 1 base of the junction unmatched. The CDR3 DNA is TGCAGCGTTGCACTAGCGGGAGCCTACAATGAGCAGTTCTTC. Its protein is CSVALAGAYNEQFF.

This clonotype came up a few times. The gene calls are TRBV9 and TRBJ2-3, with 11 bases aligning to TRBD2. Germline V gives CDR1 SGDLS, CDR2 YYNGEE. V dropped 3 bases and J dropped 2; count of bases not matched to a gene: 5. The CDR3 runs 16 residues. CDR3 in amino acids: CASSAGTSGATDTQYF. The CDR3 DNA is TGTGCCAGCAGCGCAGGGACTAGCGGAGCCACAGATACGCAGTATTTT.

This clonotype turned up a few times. The chain joins TRBV7-8 to TRBJ2-1, with D hard to call. There are 15 residues in the CDR3. V lost 0 bases, J lost 6 bases, and 12 bases lay in between. CDR1 and CDR2 (germline): SGHVS, FQNEAQ. The CDR3 DNA is TGTGCCAGCAGCTTAGCGTCGGCGACCAGCAATGAGCAGTTCTTC. This translates into CASSLASATSNEQFF. Full variable domain (missing parts from reference TRBV7-8 and TRBJ2-1): GAGVSQSPRYKVAKRGQDVALRCDPISGHVSLFWYQQALGQGPEFLTYFQNEAQLDKSGLPSDRFFAERPEGSVSTLKIQRTQQEDSAVYLCASSLASATSNEQFFGPGTRLTVL.

V usage is TRBV7-9 and J usage is TRBJ2-7, with 9 bases matching TRBD2. Germline CDR1 and CDR2: SEHNR and FQNEAQ (reference sequence). The ends lost 2 bases at V and 0 bases at J; junction bases unmatched: 2. The CDR3 consists of 15 residues. CDR3 residues: CASSLLAGFSYEQYF. In DNA form, the CDR3 reads TGTGCCAGCAGCTTACTAGCGGGGTTCTCCTACGAGCAGTACTTC.

This clonotype was seen more than once but under ten times. As DNA, the CDR3 is TGTGCCAGCAGTTTCGGACTAGCGGGACCCTTCACAGATACGCAGTATTTT. Its translation is CASSFGLAGPFTDTQYF. The V call is TRBV28, the J call TRBJ2-3, with TRBD2 matching over 12 bases. CDR3 size: 17 residues. The trim removed 3 bases at V and 2 bases at J, leaving 6 bases unmatched. Germline-derived CDR1 and CDR2 are MDHEN and SYDVKM.